Listed below are T cell receptor beta chains from one sample, sequenced in a study of blood T cells in healthy people across ages. Each CDR3 protein is one row after TCRdb ran MiXCR on the 5' RACE reads. The sample consists of 500,000 to 600,000 distinct CDR3 sequences, 27% of them appearing once. Sequencing was done on a sample of blood. The receptor source for this set is a woman aged 70-85 years in good health. Each CDR3 is given with its conserved first and last residue.

TRBV28	CASSFPLGPQETQYF
TRBV3-1	CASSQVGGQRRVYF
TRBV7-2	CASSLGGKVYEQYF
TRBV6-5	CASSYSDRGYEQYF
TRBV20-1	CSARDLRTSGGTGELFF
TRBV27	CASSLSRTVSGYTF
TRBV20-1	CSATRGIKETQYF
TRBV7-2	CASSFLWTTEAFF
TRBV30	CAWRGAGGYTEAFF
TRBV4-2	CASSQVKGSSQPQHF
TRBV27	CASRGRHEQYF
TRBV5-1	CASSSSGLGINEQFF
TRBV6-2/TRBV6-3	CASSIQVSYGQYF
TRBV25-1	CASSPPMGDTGAFF
TRBV4-3	CASSQDSGSMLAGGQETQYF
TRBV9	CASSVDLGQRGYTF